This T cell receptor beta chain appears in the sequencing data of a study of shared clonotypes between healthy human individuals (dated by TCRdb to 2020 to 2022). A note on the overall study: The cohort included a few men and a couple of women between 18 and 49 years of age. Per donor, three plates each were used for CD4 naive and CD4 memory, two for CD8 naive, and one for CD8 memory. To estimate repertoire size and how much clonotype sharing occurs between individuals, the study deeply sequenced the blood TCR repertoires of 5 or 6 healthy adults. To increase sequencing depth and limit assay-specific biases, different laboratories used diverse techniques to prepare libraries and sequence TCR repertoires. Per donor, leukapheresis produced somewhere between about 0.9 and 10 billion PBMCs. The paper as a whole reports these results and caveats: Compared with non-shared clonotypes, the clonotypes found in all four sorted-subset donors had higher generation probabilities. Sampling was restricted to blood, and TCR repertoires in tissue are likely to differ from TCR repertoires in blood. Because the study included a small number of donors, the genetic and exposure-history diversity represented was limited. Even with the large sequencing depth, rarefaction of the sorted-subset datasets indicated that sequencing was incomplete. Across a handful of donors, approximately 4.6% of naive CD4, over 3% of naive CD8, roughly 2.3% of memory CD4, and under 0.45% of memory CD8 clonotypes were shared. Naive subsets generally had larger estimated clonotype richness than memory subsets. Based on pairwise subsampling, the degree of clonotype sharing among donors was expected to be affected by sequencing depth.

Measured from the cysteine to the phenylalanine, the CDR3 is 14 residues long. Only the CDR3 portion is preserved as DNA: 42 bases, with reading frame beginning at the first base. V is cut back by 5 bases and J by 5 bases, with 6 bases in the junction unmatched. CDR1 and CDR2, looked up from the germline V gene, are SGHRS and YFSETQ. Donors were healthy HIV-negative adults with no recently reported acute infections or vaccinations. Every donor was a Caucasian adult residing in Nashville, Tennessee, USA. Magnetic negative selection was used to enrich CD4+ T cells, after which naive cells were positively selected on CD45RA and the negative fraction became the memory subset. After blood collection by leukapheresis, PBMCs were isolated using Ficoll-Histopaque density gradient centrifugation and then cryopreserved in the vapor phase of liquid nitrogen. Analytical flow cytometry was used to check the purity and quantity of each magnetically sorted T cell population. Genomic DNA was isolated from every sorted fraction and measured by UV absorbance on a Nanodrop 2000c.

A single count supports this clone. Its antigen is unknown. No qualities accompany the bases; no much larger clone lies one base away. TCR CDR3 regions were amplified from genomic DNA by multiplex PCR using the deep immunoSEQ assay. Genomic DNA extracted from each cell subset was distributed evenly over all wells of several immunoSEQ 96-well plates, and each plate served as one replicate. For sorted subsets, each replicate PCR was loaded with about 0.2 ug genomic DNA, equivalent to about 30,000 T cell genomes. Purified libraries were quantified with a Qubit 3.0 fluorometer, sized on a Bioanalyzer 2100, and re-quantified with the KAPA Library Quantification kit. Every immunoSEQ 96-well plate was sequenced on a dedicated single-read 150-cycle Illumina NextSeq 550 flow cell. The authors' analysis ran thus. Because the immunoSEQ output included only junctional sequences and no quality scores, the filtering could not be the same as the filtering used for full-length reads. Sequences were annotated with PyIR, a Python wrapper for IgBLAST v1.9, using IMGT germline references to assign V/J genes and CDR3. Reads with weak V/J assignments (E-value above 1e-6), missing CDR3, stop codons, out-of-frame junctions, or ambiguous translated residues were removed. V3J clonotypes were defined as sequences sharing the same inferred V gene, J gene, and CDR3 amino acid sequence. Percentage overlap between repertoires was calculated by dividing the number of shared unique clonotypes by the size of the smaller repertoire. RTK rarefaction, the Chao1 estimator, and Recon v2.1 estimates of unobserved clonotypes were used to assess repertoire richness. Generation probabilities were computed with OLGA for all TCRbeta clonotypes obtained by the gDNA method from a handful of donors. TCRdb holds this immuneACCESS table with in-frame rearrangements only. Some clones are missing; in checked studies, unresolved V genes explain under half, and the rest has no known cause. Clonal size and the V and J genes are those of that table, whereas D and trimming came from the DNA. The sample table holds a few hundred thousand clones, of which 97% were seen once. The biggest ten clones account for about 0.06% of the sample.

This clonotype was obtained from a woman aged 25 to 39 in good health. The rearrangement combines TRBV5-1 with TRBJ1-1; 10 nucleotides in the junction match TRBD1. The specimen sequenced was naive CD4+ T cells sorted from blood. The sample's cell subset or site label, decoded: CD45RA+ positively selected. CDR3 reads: CASRDDRGRTEAFF. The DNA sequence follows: TGCGCCAGCAGGGACGACAGGGGGCGAACTGAAGCTTTCTTT. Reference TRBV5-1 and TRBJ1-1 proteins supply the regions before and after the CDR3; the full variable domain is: KAGVTQTPRYLIKTRGQQVTLSCSPISGHRSVSWYQQTPGQGLQFLFEYFSETQRNKGNFPGRFSGRQFSNSRSEMNVSTLELGDSALYLCASRDDRGRTEAFFGQGTRLTVV.